The next 15 T cell receptor beta chains were all read from a single sample in a study. MiXCR, applied by TCRdb to the 5' RACE reads, yields one record per CDR3 protein. The sample lists about 41,000 distinct CDR3 sequences, 29% occurring once. The sample was memory CD4+ T cells sorted from a lymph node. Specified subset: memory CD4+ T cells, CD4+CD45RO+CD25-. These TCRs come from a female donor with breast cancer.

There are a few counts of this clonotype. This sequence joins TRBV20-1 and TRBJ1-1; the D gene is possibly TRBD1 (5 bases). This CDR3 spans 15 amino acids. Trimming cost V 0 bases and J 1 base, with 12 bases left between them. Germline V gene lookup returns CDR1 DFQATT and CDR2 SNEGSKA (reference sequence). CDR3 in DNA: TGCAGTGCTAGAGATCTCGACAGCTCGAACACTGAAGCTTTCTTT. This encodes CSARDLDSSNTEAFF.

This chain links TRBV4-2 with TRBJ2-7, with a tentative D call TRBD2 (5 bases). The germline CDR1 and CDR2 sequences are LGHNA and YNFKEQ. This CDR3 is built from 14 residues. V was pared by 1 base and J by 6 bases, with 13 bases between. CDR3 amino acids: CASSQAGEELEQYF. CDR3 nucleotide sequence: TGTGCCAGCAGCCAAGCCGGGGAAGAGCTCGAGCAGTACTTC.

This clonotype has more than one count but fewer than ten. The V call is TRBV27, the J call TRBJ1-2; D is possibly TRBD1 (6 bases). The germline V gene has CDR1 MNHEY and CDR2 SMNVEV (reference sequence). This CDR3 is built from 13 residues. The V end lost 5 bases, the J end lost 7 bases, and 14 bases lay between the germline ends. The CDR3, as DNA: TGTGCCAGCAGTGTGAACAGGGATAGTGGCTACACCTTC. Translated, it gives CASSVNRDSGYTF.

The chain employs TRBV7-6 and TRBJ2-2, with no clear D. CDR3 size: 14 residues. The germline V gene encodes CDR1 SGHVS and CDR2 FNYEAQ. V lost 1 base, J lost 6 bases, and 9 bases lay in between. The CDR3 DNA sequence: TGTGCCAGCAGCTTAGATGAATGGTCCGGGGAGCTGTTTTTT. Translated, it gives CASSLDEWSGELFF.

This clonotype has a count of ten or more. This chain joins TRBV6-2 or TRBV6-3 and TRBJ1-5; D might be TRBD1 (6 bases). Germline V gene lookup returns CDR1 MNHEY and CDR2 SVGEGT. With 7 bases removed from V and 6 bases from J, the gap between germline ends came to 22 bases. This CDR3 has 16 residues. In DNA form, the CDR3 reads TGTGCCAGCAAGGCGCCCCGGGGGGCTCCGAGTCAGCCCCAGCATTTT. This sequence encodes CASKAPRGAPSQPQHF.

The chain links TRBV4-3 to TRBJ2-2, with D perhaps TRBD2 (6 bases). Germline V gene data show CDR1 as LGHNA and CDR2 as YSLEER. Trimming removed 1 base from V and 4 bases from J, with 16 bases in between. The length of the CDR3 is 17 residues. The CDR3 protein is CASSQAEEGRSTGELFF. CDR3 sequence (DNA): TGCGCCAGCAGCCAAGCGGAGGAGGGGAGGAGCACCGGGGAGCTGTTTTTT.

V and J are TRBV6-5 and TRBJ2-7; 8 bases line up with TRBD1. The CDR3 sequence is 13 residues long. J lost 7 bases, V lost 6 bases, and 8 bases had no gene match. Germline V gene sequence: CDR1 MNHEY, CDR2 SVGAGI. The CDR3: CASRVDRAGEQYF. In DNA form, the CDR3 reads TGTGCCAGCAGGGTGGACAGGGCTGGGGAGCAGTACTTC.

This clonotype has a handful of counts. The V call is TRBV2, the J call TRBJ2-7; D is possibly TRBD2 (5 bases). The V end was cut by 6 bases, the J end by 3 bases, with 15 bases between. The CDR3 extends over 14 amino acids. Germline lookup yields CDR1 SNHLY and CDR2 FYNNEI. CDR3 sequence (DNA): TGTGCCAGCAGGTTCACTAGAAACGTCTACGAGCAGTACTTC. The encoded protein is CASRFTRNVYEQYF.

The gene calls are TRBV7-2 and TRBJ2-5; weak D call: TRBD2 (6 bases). This CDR3 is 14 amino acids long. Germline V gene lookup returns CDR1 SGHTA and CDR2 FQGNSA. Trimming shortened V by 5 bases and J by 5 bases, and 15 bases separated the two germline ends. This CDR3 reads CASSHSVGGETQYF. CDR3 bases: TGTGCCAGCAGCCACTCGGTGGGAGGCGAGACCCAGTACTTC.

The chain has TRBV21-1 and TRBJ1-2; the table's D gene call, TRBD1, was not cross checked with the DNA. TRBV21-1 is an annotated pseudogene. The CDR3 runs to 18 residues. The CDR3 sequence: CASRLTGQGQGGSYGYTF. CDR3 coding DNA: TGTGCCAGCAGATTGACAGGGCAAGGGCAGGGAGGAAGCTATGGCTACACCTTC.

This clonotype came up a few times. The gene calls are TRBV12-3 or TRBV12-4 and TRBJ1-1; D gene ambiguous. There are 10 residues in the CDR3. V was clipped by 6 bases and J by 13 bases, with 12 bases between them. CDR3 region: CASSLLGVFF. Here the CDR3 DNA reads TGTGCCAGCAGCCTTCTTGGGGTTTTCTTT.

The chain uses TRBV20-1 and TRBJ2-7; D ambiguous. Trimming removed 2 bases from V and 2 bases from J, with 7 bases in between. This CDR3 is 12 amino acids long. Germline V CDR1 and CDR2: DFQATT, SNEGSKA (reference sequence). The CDR3 is CSARSRTYEQYF. CDR3 DNA sequence: TGCAGTGCTAGATCCAGAACCTACGAGCAGTACTTC.

This chain links TRBV7-3 with TRBJ2-1; D is undetermined. Germline CDR1 reads SGHTA; CDR2 reads FQGTGA. This CDR3 is 13 amino acids long. V dropped 5 bases and J dropped 7 bases, with 12 bases sitting between them. The CDR3 here is CASSPGPLNEQFF. CDR3 coding DNA: TGTGCCAGCAGCCCTGGGCCTTTGAATGAGCAGTTCTTC.

The chain combines TRBV6-1 with TRBJ2-3; D remains unclear. This CDR3 comprises 16 residues. Germline CDR1 reads MNHNS; CDR2 reads SASEGT. Trimming took 5 bases from V and 2 from J, leaving 17 bases between them. CDR3 protein: CASSKLGRQITDTQYF. The CDR3 DNA reads as TGTGCCAGCAGTAAGTTGGGAAGGCAGATCACAGATACGCAGTATTTT.

The chain uses TRBV6-5 and TRBJ2-5; either TRBD1 or TRBD2 may supply D (5 bases each). Germline lookup yields CDR1 MNHEY and CDR2 SVGAGI. Deletions cut 9 bases from V and 1 base from J, with 15 bases between. The CDR3 is made up of 14 amino acids. The CDR3 here is CASRPRGLQETQYF. CDR3 sequence (DNA): TGTGCCAGTCGCCCCCGGGGCCTCCAAGAGACCCAGTACTTC.